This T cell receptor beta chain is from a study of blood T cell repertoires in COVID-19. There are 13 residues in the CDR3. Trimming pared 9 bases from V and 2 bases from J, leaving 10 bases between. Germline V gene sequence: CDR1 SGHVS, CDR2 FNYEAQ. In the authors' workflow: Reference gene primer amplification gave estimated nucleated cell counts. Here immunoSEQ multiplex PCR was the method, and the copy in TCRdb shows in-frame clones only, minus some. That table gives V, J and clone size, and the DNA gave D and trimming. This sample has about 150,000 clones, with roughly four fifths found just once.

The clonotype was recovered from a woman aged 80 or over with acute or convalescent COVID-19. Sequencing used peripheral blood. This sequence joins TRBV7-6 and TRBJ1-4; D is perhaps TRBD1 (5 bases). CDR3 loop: CASSRVTNEKLFF. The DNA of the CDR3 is TGTGCCAGTTCCAGGGTCACTAATGAAAAACTGTTTTTT.